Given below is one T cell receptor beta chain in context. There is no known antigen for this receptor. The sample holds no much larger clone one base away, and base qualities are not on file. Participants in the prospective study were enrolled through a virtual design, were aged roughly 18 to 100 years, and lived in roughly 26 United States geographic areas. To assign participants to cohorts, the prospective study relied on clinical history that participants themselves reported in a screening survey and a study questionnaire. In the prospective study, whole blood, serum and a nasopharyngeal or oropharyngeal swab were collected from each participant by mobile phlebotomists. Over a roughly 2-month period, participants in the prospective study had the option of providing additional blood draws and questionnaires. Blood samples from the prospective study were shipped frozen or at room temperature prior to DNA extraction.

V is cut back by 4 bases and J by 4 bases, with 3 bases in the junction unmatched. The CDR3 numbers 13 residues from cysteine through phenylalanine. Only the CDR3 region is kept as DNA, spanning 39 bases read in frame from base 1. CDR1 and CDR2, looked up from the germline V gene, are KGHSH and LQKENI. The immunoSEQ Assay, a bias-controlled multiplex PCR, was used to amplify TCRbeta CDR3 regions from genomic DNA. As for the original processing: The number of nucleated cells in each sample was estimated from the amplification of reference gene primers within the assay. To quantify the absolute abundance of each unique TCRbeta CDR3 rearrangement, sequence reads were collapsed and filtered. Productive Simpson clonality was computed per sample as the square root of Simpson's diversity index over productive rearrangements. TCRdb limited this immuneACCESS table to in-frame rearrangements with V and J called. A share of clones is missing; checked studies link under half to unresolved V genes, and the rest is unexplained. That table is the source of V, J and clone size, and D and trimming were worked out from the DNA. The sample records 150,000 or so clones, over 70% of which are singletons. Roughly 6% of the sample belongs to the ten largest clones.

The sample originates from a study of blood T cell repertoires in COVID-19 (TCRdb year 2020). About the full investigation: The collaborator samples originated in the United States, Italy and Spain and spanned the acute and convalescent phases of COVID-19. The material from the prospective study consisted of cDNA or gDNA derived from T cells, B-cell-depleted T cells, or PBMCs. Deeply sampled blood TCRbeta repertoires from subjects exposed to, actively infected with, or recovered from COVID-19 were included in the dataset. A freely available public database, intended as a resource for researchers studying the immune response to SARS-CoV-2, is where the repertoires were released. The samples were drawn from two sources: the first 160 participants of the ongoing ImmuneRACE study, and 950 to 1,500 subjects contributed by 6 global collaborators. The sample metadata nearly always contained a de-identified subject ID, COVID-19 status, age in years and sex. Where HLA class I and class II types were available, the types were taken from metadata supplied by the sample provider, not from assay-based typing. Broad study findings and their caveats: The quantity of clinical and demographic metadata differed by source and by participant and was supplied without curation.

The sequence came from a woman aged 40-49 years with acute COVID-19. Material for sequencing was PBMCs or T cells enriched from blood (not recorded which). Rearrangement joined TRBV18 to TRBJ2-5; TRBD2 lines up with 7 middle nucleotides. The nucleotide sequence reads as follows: TGTGCCAGCTCACTAGTAGCGGGAGAGACCCAGTACTTC. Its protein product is CASSLVAGETQYF.